Below, 17 T cell receptor beta chains from the same sample are listed, as sequenced in a study of siplizumab effects on memory and regulatory T cells. Sequencing used immunoSEQ multiplex PCR; TCRdb keeps in-frame clones, though not all of them. The sample lists approximately 100,000 clones, 75% to 95% occurring once. Sequencing used CD4+ T cells sorted from blood. The receptor set was obtained from a human donor in good health. Some clones in this sample may be carry-over from other donors' samples.

The chain couples TRBV11-1 to TRBJ1-3, with D possibly matching TRBD1 (5 bases). CDR1 and CDR2 from the germline V gene are SGHAT and FQDESV (reference sequence). The CDR3 length is 14 residues. V lost 4 bases and J lost 2, with 9 bases in between. The CDR3 sequence: CASSSLGPGNTIYF. CDR3 DNA sequence: TGTGCCAGCAGCTCCCTGGGACCTGGAAACACCATATATTTT.

Only one count was recorded for this clone. The rearrangement uses TRBV5-6 and TRBJ1-2, with 10 bases lining up with TRBD1. V was clipped by 4 bases and J by 0 bases; unmatched bases: 3. CDR1 and CDR2 from the germline V gene are SGHDT and YYEEEE. This CDR3 region has 15 residues. CDR3 residues: CASSPDRGANYGYTF. For the CDR3, the DNA is TGTGCCAGCAGCCCGGACAGGGGGGCTAACTATGGCTACACCTTC.

The V gene is TRBV10-3, the J gene TRBJ2-7; D possibly corresponds to TRBD2 (7 bases). The V and J ends lost 4 bases and 1 base respectively, with 11 bases between them. This CDR3 has 14 amino acids. Per the germline V gene, CDR1 is ENHRY and CDR2 is SYGVKD. The CDR3 loop is CAISGGGQSYEQYF. In DNA form, the CDR3 reads TGTGCCATCAGTGGGGGGGGGCAATCCTACGAGCAGTACTTC.

This clone was counted once. This chain joins TRBV9 and TRBJ2-5; D remains ambiguous. CDR3 size: 15 residues. V lost 4 bases and J lost 5, with 18 bases in between. Germline V lookup: CDR1 SGDLS, CDR2 YYNGEE. CDR3 sequence reads: CASSKGPVAGETQYF. The CDR3 DNA reads TGTGCCAGCAGCAAAGGGCCTGTCGCCGGGGAGACCCAGTACTTC.

V is TRBV27 and J is TRBJ2-2; D might be TRBD2 (6 bases). CDR3 size: 16 residues. CDR1 MNHEY and CDR2 SMNVEV come from the germline V gene (reference sequence). Trimming stripped 3 bases from V and 5 bases from J, with 16 bases between. CDR3 protein: CASSFGGRMKTGELFF. The CDR3, as DNA: TGTGCCAGCAGTTTTGGTGGGAGGATGAAAACCGGGGAGCTGTTTTTT.

The chain couples TRBV19 to TRBJ2-7; 11 bases agree with TRBD1. Per the germline V gene, CDR1 is LNHDA and CDR2 is SQIVND (reference sequence). V was pared by 4 bases and J by 5 bases, with 4 bases of the junction left unmatched. This CDR3 contains 14 residues. CDR3: CASSTGTGGHEQYF. The CDR3 DNA is TGTGCCAGTAGTACCGGGACAGGGGGACACGAGCAGTACTTC.

The chain links TRBV28 to TRBJ1-1, with 7 bases identical to TRBD1. V trimming: 3 bases; J trimming: 4 bases; junction bases outside the gene matches: 5. The CDR3 covers 14 residues. CDR1 and CDR2 from the germline V gene are MDHEN and SYDVKM. The CDR3 DNA reads TGTGCCAGCAGTTTTACAGGGGAGGGCACTGAAGCTTTCTTT. Amino acids: CASSFTGEGTEAFF.

The chain employs TRBV19 and TRBJ2-5; 12 nucleotides line up with TRBD2. Germline CDR1 LNHDA, CDR2 SQIVND (reference sequence). This CDR3 has 15 residues. Unmatched junction bases numbered 4, after V lost 6 bases and J lost 2 bases. CDR3 nucleotide sequence: TGTGCCAGTAGCCTAGCGGGGGGGGAGCAAGAGACCCAGTACTTC. This encodes CASSLAGGEQETQYF.

This chain joins TRBV2 and TRBJ1-5; D perhaps matches TRBD1 (6 bases). CDR1 and CDR2 from the germline V gene are SNHLY and FYNNEI. The CDR3 is made up of 16 amino acids. Trimming shortened V by 1 base and J by 2 bases, and 12 bases separated the two germline ends. CDR3 loop: CASSEGGAPRNQPQHF. The CDR3 DNA follows: TGTGCCAGCAGTGAAGGGGGGGCCCCCCGCAATCAGCCCCAGCATTTT.

The J gene is TRBJ2-3, the V gene TRBV6-5, with D maybe TRBD2 (6 bases). Trimming shortened V by 4 bases and J by 5 bases, and 13 bases separated the two germline ends. The CDR3 totals 14 residues. Germline loops: CDR1 MNHEY, CDR2 SVGAGI. The DNA of the CDR3 is TGTGCCAGCAGTTCCACTGTAGCGGTAGATACGCAGTATTTT. Translation gives CASSSTVAVDTQYF.

This chain connects TRBV4-1 to TRBJ2-7; D is uncertain. This CDR3 region has 17 residues. Germline CDR1 reads MGHRA; CDR2 reads YSYEKL. V shed 0 bases and J shed 1 base, with 16 bases lying between them. The CDR3 region is CASSQEGRRSESYEQYF. In nucleotides, the CDR3 is TGCGCCAGCAGCCAAGAGGGTCGCCGTTCGGAATCCTACGAGCAGTACTTC.

The rearrangement links TRBV11-2 to TRBJ1-3; D remains ambiguous. The CDR3 length is 15 residues. Germline V gene lookup returns CDR1 SGHAT and CDR2 FQNNGV. Deletions cut 5 bases from V and 2 bases from J, with 13 bases between. CDR3 DNA: TGTGCCAGCAGCCCGCTTTTTAGGGCTGGAAACACCATATATTTT. The encoded protein is CASSPLFRAGNTIYF.

This clone was detected only a few times. This chain uses TRBV29-1 with TRBJ2-1; D is tentatively TRBD1 or TRBD2 (5 bases each). V was pared by 8 bases and J by 6 bases, with 23 bases between. The germline V gene encodes CDR1 SQVTM and CDR2 ANQGSEA. The CDR3 contains 15 residues. CDR3 sequence (DNA): TGCAGCCTAGGTTTAGGTCGGGGCGGTGTCAATGAGCAGTTCTTC. Protein product: CSLGLGRGGVNEQFF.

This CDR3 reads CASMGNWGTDTQYF. For the CDR3, the DNA is TGTGCCAGCATGGGTAACTGGGGGACAGATACGCAGTATTTT. The chain employs TRBV28 and TRBJ2-3, with D perhaps being TRBD1 or TRBD2 (5 bases each). Trimming stripped 7 bases from V and 3 bases from J, with 14 bases between. The CDR3 loop spans 14 amino acids. Germline CDR1 MDHEN, CDR2 SYDVKM.

In its sample, this clone was seen a few times. The chain employs TRBV19 and TRBJ2-2; no firm D call. Germline V gene sequence: CDR1 LNHDA, CDR2 SQIVND (reference sequence). CDR3 length: 15 amino acids. Trimming stripped 7 bases from V and 7 bases from J, with 19 bases between. CDR3 coding DNA: TGTGCCAGTACCGCGACCTTTGGGGTGGGCGGGGAGCTGTTTTTT. Translated: CASTATFGVGGELFF.

The chain links TRBV5-1 to TRBJ2-5; 7 nucleotides line up with TRBD1. Trimming took 4 bases from V and 5 from J; bases not matched to a gene: 11. Germline V gene sequence: CDR1 SGHRS, CDR2 YFSETQ. CDR3 length: 15 amino acids. The CDR3 loop reads CASSQQGQSTETQYF. In DNA form, the CDR3 reads TGCGCCAGCAGCCAACAGGGACAGTCAACGGAGACCCAGTACTTC.

This CDR3 is CSVEDLWDGTDTQYF. CDR3 DNA: TGCAGCGTTGAAGATTTGTGGGACGGCACAGATACGCAGTATTTT. The chain combines TRBV29-1 with TRBJ2-3, with D tentatively TRBD1 or TRBD2 (5 bases each). CDR1 SQVTM and CDR2 ANQGSEA come from the germline V gene. CDR3 length: 15 amino acids. Trimming pared 0 bases from V and 1 base from J, leaving 11 bases between.